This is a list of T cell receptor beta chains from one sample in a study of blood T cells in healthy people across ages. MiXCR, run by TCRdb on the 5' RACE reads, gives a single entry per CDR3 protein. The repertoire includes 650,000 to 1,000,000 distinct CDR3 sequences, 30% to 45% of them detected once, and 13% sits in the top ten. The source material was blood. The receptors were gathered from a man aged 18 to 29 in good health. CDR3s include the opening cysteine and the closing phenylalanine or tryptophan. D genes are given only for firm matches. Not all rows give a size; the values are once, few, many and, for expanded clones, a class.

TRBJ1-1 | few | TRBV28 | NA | CASSSPGSPIDSTEAFF | TGTGCCAGCAGTTCCCCAGGCTCTCCGATCGATAGCACTGAAGCTTTCTTT
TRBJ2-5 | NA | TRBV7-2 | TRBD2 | CASSRTSGGQWQYF | TGTGCCAGCAGCCGGACTAGCGGGGGCCAATGGCAGTACTTC
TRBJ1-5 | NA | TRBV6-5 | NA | CASSARVGGNQPQHF | TGTGCCAGCAGTGCCAGGGTGGGGGGCAATCAGCCCCAGCATTTT
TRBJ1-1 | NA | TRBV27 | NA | CTSSGRRVTEAFF | TGTACCAGCAGTGGTCGCAGGGTCACTGAAGCTTTCTTT
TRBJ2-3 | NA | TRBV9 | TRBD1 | CASSPPDRGGTDTQYF | TGTGCCAGCAGCCCACCAGACAGGGGCGGCACAGATACGCAGTATTTT
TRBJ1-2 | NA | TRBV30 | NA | CAWTGQNYGYTF | TGTGCCTGGACAGGGCAGAACTATGGCTACACCTTC
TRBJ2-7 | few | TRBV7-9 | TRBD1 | CASSLPGQGAKEQYF | TGTGCCAGCAGCTTACCGGGACAGGGGGCGAAGGAGCAGTACTTC
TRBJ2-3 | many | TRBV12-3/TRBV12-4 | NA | CASSFNRGTDTQYF | TGTGCCAGCAGTTTTAATCGGGGGACAGATACGCAGTATTTT
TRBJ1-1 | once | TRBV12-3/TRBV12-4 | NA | CASSVEGVDTEAFF | TGTGCCAGCAGTGTAGAGGGAGTGGACACTGAAGCTTTCTTT
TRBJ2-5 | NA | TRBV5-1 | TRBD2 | CASSPSGVYQETQYF | TGCGCCAGCAGTCCTAGCGGGGTATACCAAGAGACCCAGTACTTC
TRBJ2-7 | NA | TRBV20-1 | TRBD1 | CSAREQGREQYF | TGCAGTGCTAGGGAACAGGGGCGCGAGCAGTACTTC
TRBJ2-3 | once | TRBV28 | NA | CASRPRRGRDTQYF | TGTGCCAGCAGACCCCGACGGGGGAGAGATACGCAGTATTTT
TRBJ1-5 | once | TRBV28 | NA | CASQGGASNQPQHF | TGTGCCAGCCAAGGGGGAGCTAGCAATCAGCCCCAGCATTTT
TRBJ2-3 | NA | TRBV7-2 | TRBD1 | CASSLRQGNSQYF | TGTGCCAGCAGCTTGAGACAGGGGAATAGTCAGTATTTT
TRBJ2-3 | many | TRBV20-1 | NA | CSAKRAPDTQYF | TGCAGTGCTAAACGGGCCCCAGATACGCAGTATTTT
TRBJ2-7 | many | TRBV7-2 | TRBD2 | CASSPRTSGEGSYEQYF | TGTGCCAGCAGCCCAAGGACTAGCGGGGAAGGTTCCTACGAGCAGTACTTC
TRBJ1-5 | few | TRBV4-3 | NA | CASSQIAGINQPQHF | TGCGCCAGCAGCCAAATCGCCGGAATCAATCAGCCCCAGCATTTT
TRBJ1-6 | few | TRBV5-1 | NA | CASSRGGRSSYNSPLHF | TGCGCCAGCAGCAGGGGGGGGCGAAGCTCCTATAATTCACCCCTCCACTTT
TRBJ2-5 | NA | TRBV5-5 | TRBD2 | CASSQRAPSGGDLNNEQYF | TGTGCCAGCAGCCAACGAGCGCCTAGCGGGGGTGACCTCAACAATGAGCAGTACTTC
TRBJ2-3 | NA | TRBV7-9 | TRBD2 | CASSAASGGDTQYF | TGTGCCAGCAGCGCTGCTAGCGGGGGGGATACGCAGTATTTT
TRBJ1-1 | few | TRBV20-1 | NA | CSARDRGSGNTEAFF | TGCAGTGCTAGAGATAGGGGGAGCGGGAACACTGAAGCTTTCTTT
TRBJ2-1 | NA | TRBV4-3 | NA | CASSHSDQSSYNEQFF | TGCGCCAGCAGCCATTCGGACCAGAGCTCCTACAATGAGCAGTTCTTC
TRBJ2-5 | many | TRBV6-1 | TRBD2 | CASSPLTSGGIRSETQYF | TGTGCCAGCAGCCCCTTAACTAGCGGGGGCATTCGCTCTGAGACCCAGTACTTC
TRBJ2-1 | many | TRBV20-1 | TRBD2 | CSARDLAGVYNEQFF | TGCAGTGCTAGAGATCTAGCGGGGGTATACAATGAGCAGTTCTTC
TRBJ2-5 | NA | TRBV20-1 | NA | CSARDISENNEQYF | TGCAGTGCTAGAGACATTAGCGAGAACAATGAGCAGTACTTC
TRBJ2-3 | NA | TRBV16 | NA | CASSHSTNTDTQYF | TGTGCCAGCAGCCATTCGACTAACACAGATACGCAGTATTTT
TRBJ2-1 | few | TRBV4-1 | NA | CASSQDLRSEQFF | TGCGCCAGCAGCCAAGATTTGAGAAGTGAGCAGTTCTTC
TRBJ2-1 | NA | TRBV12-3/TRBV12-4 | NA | CASSFSGYNKQFF | TGTGCCAGCAGTTTTAGCGGTTACAATAAGCAGTTCTTC
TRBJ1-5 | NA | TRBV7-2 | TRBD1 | CASTTSTGAGGWSNQPQHF | TGTGCCAGCACCACCTCAACGGGGGCAGGGGGTTGGAGCAATCAGCCCCAGCATTTT
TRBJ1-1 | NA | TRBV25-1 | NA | CASSGLTDLNTEAFF | TGTGCCAGCAGTGGCCTGACAGACTTGAACACTGAAGCTTTCTTT
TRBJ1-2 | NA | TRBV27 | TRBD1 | CASSPGQGYYYDYTF | TGTGCCAGCAGTCCGGGACAGGGGTATTACTATGACTACACCTTC
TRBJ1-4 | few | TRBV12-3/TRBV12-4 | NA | CASSPDSKKLFF | TGTGCCAGCAGTCCCGACAGTAAAAAACTGTTTTTT
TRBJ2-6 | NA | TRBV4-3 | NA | CATQTGLNSGANVLTF | TGCGCCACCCAGACAGGCCTTAACTCTGGGGCCAACGTCCTGACTTTC
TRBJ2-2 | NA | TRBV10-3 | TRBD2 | CATGRGGGELFF | TGTGCCACCGGGAGGGGAGGCGGGGAGCTGTTTTTT
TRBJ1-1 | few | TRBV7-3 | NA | CASSPPGGGSEAFF | TGTGCCAGCAGCCCGCCGGGAGGGGGGTCTGAAGCTTTCTTT
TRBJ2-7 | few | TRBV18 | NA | CASSPSQPSANYEQYF | TGTGCCAGCTCCCCCTCGCAGCCCTCGGCCAACTACGAGCAGTACTTC
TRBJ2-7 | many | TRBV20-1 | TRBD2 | CSAELGGYSYEQYF | TGCAGTGCCGAACTCGGGGGGTATTCCTACGAGCAGTACTTC
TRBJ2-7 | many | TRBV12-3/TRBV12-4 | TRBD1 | CASSLTGGSYEQYF | TGTGCCAGCAGTTTGACAGGGGGCTCCTACGAGCAGTACTTC
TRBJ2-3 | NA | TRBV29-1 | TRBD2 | CSVVRARGGDTQYF | TGCAGCGTTGTCAGGGCCCGCGGGGGAGATACGCAGTATTTT
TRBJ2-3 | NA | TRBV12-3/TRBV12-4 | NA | CASSLTSSPDMQYF | TGTGCCAGCAGTTTGACTAGTTCCCCAGATATGCAGTATTTT
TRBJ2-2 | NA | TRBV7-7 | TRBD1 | CASSSPRQGRGAGELFF | TGTGCCAGCAGCTCGCCCCGACAGGGAAGAGGAGCCGGGGAGCTGTTTTTT
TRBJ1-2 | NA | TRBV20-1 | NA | CSARPINYGYTF | TGCAGTGCTAGACCGATCAACTATGGCTACACCTTC
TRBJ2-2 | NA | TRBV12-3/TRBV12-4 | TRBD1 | CASSAGTGGIRNTGELFF | TGTGCCAGCAGTGCCGGGACAGGGGGCATCAGGAACACCGGGGAGCTGTTTTTT
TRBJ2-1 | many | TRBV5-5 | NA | CASSSNPTPGLHEQFF | TGTGCCAGCAGCTCTAATCCGACCCCGGGGCTCCATGAGCAGTTCTTC
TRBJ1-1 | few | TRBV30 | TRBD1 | CAWNLDREAEAFF | TGTGCCTGGAATCTGGACAGGGAGGCGGAAGCTTTCTTT
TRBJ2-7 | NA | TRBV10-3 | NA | CAIRGAGDEQYF | TGTGCCATCAGGGGGGCAGGAGACGAGCAGTACTTC
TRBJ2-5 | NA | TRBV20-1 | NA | CSARSGREETQYF | TGCAGTGCTAGATCGGGACGAGAAGAGACCCAGTACTTC
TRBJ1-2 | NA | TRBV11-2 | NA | CASSLGTPTHGYTF | TGTGCCAGCAGCTTAGGGACACCCACGCATGGCTACACCTTC
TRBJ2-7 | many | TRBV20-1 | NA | CSAGSGQSYEQYF | TGCAGTGCTGGCTCCGGACAGAGCTACGAGCAGTACTTC
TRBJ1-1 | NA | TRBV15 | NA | CATSRDMGDWAFF | TGTGCCACCAGCAGAGATATGGGGGACTGGGCTTTCTTT
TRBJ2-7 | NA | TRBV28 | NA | CASQGLRYEQYF | TGTGCCAGCCAGGGACTTCGCTACGAGCAGTACTTC